Included here is one T cell receptor (beta chain) sequence, with context. The germline V and J ends were trimmed by 4 bases and 0 bases, with 11 bases remaining between them. CDR1 SGHNT and CDR2 YYREEE come from the germline V gene (reference sequence). This CDR3 is built from 15 residues. Sequencing used immunoSEQ multiplex PCR; TCRdb keeps in-frame clones, though not all of them. Of hundreds of thousands of clones in the sample, 81% were seen once. The entry originates in a study of blood T cell repertoires in COVID-19. The Seattle patients joined while their infection was active and were tracked longitudinally afterward.

The receptor's source is a woman older than 75 with COVID-19, enrolled during active disease. The chain is built from TRBV5-4 and TRBJ1-3, with D tentatively TRBD1 (5 bases). The specimen was peripheral blood. The CDR3 coding sequence is TGTGCCAGCAGCCGCCCCGACAGCTCTGGAAACACCATATATTTT. It codes for CASSRPDSSGNTIYF. Full variable domain (remainder filled in from reference TRBV5-4 and TRBJ1-3): ETGVTQSPTHLIKTRGQQVTLRCSSQSGHNTVSWYQQALGQGPQFIFQYYREEENGRGNFPPRFSGLQFPNYSSELNVNALELDDSALYLCASSRPDSSGNTIYFGEGSWLTVV.